This T cell receptor (beta chain) was identified during a study of T cell repertoires in cytomegalovirus infection. About the research overall: The public TCR beta signatures pointed to both CMV infection and matching HLA type.

TCRdb re-analysed the reads in MiXCR, keeping a single row per CDR3 protein. The sample lists under 350,000 distinct CDR3 sequences, roughly a fifth occurring once. V lost 5 bases and J 4 bases, leaving 8 bases between the germline ends. The CDR3 is made up of 13 amino acids. Per germline, CDR1 SEHNR and CDR2 FQNEAQ (reference sequence). This clonotype was picked up many times. Its antigen is unknown. The chain couples TRBV7-9 to TRBJ1-4; D is perhaps TRBD1 (5 bases). The sample was cultured PBMCs, taken from culture after CMV antigen stimulation. The receptor was isolated from a human donor in good health (CMV status not recorded). Some clones in this sample may be carry-over from other donors' samples. CDR3 in amino acids: CASSRDDNEKLFF. The CDR3, as DNA: TGTGCCAGCAGCCGGGACGATAATGAAAAACTGTTTTTT. Drawing the rest from reference TRBV7-9 and TRBJ1-4, the complete variable domain is DTGVSQNPRHKITKRGQNVTFRCDPISEHNRLYWYRQTLGQGPEFLTYFQNEAQLEKSRLLSDRFSAERPKGSFSTLEIQRTEQGDSAMYLCASSRDDNEKLFFGSGTQLSVL.